Shown below are 27 T cell receptor beta chains from a single sample sequenced in a study of blood T cell repertoires in COVID-19. Assay: immunoSEQ multiplex PCR; the TCRdb copy retains only in-frame clones and omits some. The sample carries under 300,000 clones, more than 70% recorded once. The sample was peripheral blood. Receptor source: a man older than 75 with acute or convalescent COVID-19.

This chain links TRBV28 with TRBJ1-2; the D gene is possibly TRBD1 (5 bases). From germline, CDR1 is MDHEN and CDR2 SYDVKM. V was clipped by 5 bases and J by 8 bases, with 12 bases between them. This CDR3 is 12 amino acids long. CDR3 region: CASSLRASGYTF. The CDR3 DNA is TGTGCCAGCAGTCTCAGGGCCTCGGGCTACACCTTC.

Comment on this clone: A junction boundary mismatches the germline segment, possibly from a read error. This chain joins TRBV25-1 and TRBJ1-5, with a weak D call TRBD1 (6 bases). This CDR3 is built from 14 residues. Germline CDR1 and CDR2: MGHDK and SYGVNS. The CDR3 is CASSPIGGNRPQHF. DNA for the CDR3: TGTGCCAGCAGTCCGATAGGGGGTAATCGGCCCCAGCATTTT.

The chain is built from TRBV7-2 and TRBJ1-3, with D maybe TRBD1 (6 bases). Germline V CDR1 and CDR2: SGHTA, FQGNSA. The CDR3 covers 18 residues. V lost 3 bases and J lost 0, with 18 bases in between. CDR3 amino acids: CASSFREDRPPSGNTIYF. CDR3 nucleotides: TGTGCCAGCAGCTTTAGAGAGGACAGACCACCCTCTGGAAACACCATATATTTT.

This clone has only one observation. This rearrangement joins TRBV28 to TRBJ1-3; D is perhaps TRBD1 (5 bases). The V gene's germline CDR1 is MDHEN and CDR2 SYDVKM. With 2 bases removed from V and 0 bases from J, the gap between germline ends came to 17 bases. The CDR3 is 18 amino acids. The CDR3 spells CASSLPYGGSSSGNTIYF. The CDR3, as DNA: TGTGCCAGCAGTTTACCCTATGGGGGGTCGAGCTCTGGAAACACCATATATTTT.

The chain carries TRBV11-3 and TRBJ2-1; D perhaps matches TRBD2 (6 bases). V was shortened by 5 bases and J by 7 bases, with 9 bases between the two germline ends. CDR3 length: 12 amino acids. The germline V gene encodes CDR1 SGHNT and CDR2 YENEEA. The CDR3: CASSPGSNEQFF. The DNA of the CDR3 is TGTGCCAGCAGCCCCGGGAGTAATGAGCAGTTCTTC.

The chain carries TRBV6-2 or TRBV6-3 and TRBJ2-1; perhaps TRBD2 as D (6 bases). Per the germline V gene, CDR1 is MNHEY and CDR2 is SVGEGT. CDR3 size: 17 residues. V gave up 2 bases and J gave up 0 bases, with 14 bases separating them. CDR3 bases: TGTGCCAGCAGTTACACCGGGACTTCCAGCTCCTACAATGAGCAGTTCTTC. This sequence encodes CASSYTGTSSSYNEQFF.

The chain has TRBV27 and TRBJ1-1; 7 bases agree with TRBD1. Germline V gene lookup returns CDR1 MNHEY and CDR2 SMNVEV (reference sequence). The CDR3 is 13 amino acids. The V gene end was trimmed by 5 bases and the J gene end by 11 bases; junction bases not matched to a gene: 11. The CDR3 region has the DNA TGTGCCAGCAGTCCTCGGGACAGTCGGGGGGCTTTCTTT. This sequence encodes CASSPRDSRGAFF.

The CDR3 here is CASRGQGATEPQHF. DNA for the CDR3: TGTGCCAGCAGGGGACAGGGGGCCACGGAGCCCCAGCATTTT. This chain connects TRBV6-5 to TRBJ1-5; 12 positions match TRBD1. Germline CDR1 reads MNHEY; CDR2 reads SVGAGI. The V segment lost 6 bases and the J segment 8 bases; nucleotides outside the gene matches: 5. The CDR3 totals 14 residues.

This clone has more than one count but fewer than ten. This chain uses TRBV27 with TRBJ1-1; 8 nucleotides agree with TRBD1. The CDR3 is made up of 16 amino acids. Germline CDR1 reads MNHEY; CDR2 reads SMNVEV (reference sequence). J gave up 1 base and V 3 bases, and 7 bases lay outside the gene matches. CDR3 sequence (DNA): TGTGCCAGCAGTTTCCTCGGACAGGGCGCGAACACTGAAGCTTTCTTT. Translation gives CASSFLGQGANTEAFF.

Notes on this clone: Other DNA sequences in the same sample also yield this CDR3. This rearrangement joins TRBV5-4 to TRBJ2-1, with TRBD2 matching 14 bases. Losses at the gene ends were 4 bases for V and 6 bases for J; bases not matched to a gene: 3. Germline V gives CDR1 SGHNT, CDR2 YYREEE (reference sequence). The CDR3 is 15 residues long. CDR3: CASSPGTSGSNEQFF. The CDR3 DNA sequence: TGTGCCAGCAGCCCCGGGACTAGCGGGAGCAATGAGCAGTTCTTC. The full variable domain, its missing parts supplied by reference TRBV5-4 and TRBJ2-1, is ETGVTQSPTHLIKTRGQQVTLRCSSQSGHNTVSWYQQALGQGPQFIFQYYREEENGRGNFPPRFSGLQFPNYSSELNVNALELDDSALYLCASSPGTSGSNEQFFGPGTRLTVL.

This clone was seen just once. The chain combines TRBV5-1 with TRBJ2-1; 7 nucleotides match TRBD2. V lost 1 base and J lost 7; bases outside the gene matches: 8. From germline, CDR1 is SGHRS and CDR2 YFSETQ. The CDR3 has 15 amino acids. The CDR3 DNA follows: TGCGCCAGCAGCTTGATCAACGGGAGGACGAATGAGCAGTTCTTC. It is translated as CASSLINGRTNEQFF.

The V and J genes are TRBV19 and TRBJ2-5; D may be TRBD2 (6 bases). The CDR3 contains 17 residues. Germline V lookup: CDR1 LNHDA, CDR2 SQIVND (reference sequence). Trimming pared 5 bases from V and 7 bases from J, leaving 26 bases between. CDR3 residues: CASSPDRRGLGRGTQYF. The CDR3 DNA sequence: TGTGCCAGTAGTCCCGACCGGAGGGGTCTAGGGCGAGGGACCCAGTACTTC. Together with reference TRBV19 and TRBJ2-5, the CDR3 gives the full variable domain: DGGITQSPKYLFRKEGQNVTLSCEQNLNHDAMYWYRQDPGQGLRLIYYSQIVNDFQKGDIAEGYSVSREKKESFPLTVTSAQKNPTAFYLCASSPDRRGLGRGTQYFGPGTRLLVL.

This clone occurred once. The rearrangement links TRBV11-2 to TRBJ2-2; the D is unclear. Germline CDR1 and CDR2: SGHAT and FQNNGV. V was trimmed by 2 bases and J by 1 base, leaving 5 bases between them. CDR3 length: 14 residues. The CDR3 coding sequence is TGTGCCAGCAGCTTACTCAGGAACACCGGGGAGCTGTTTTTT. Its protein is CASSLLRNTGELFF.

The CDR3 bases are TGTGCCAGCAGTACCGGACAGCCGAACACTGAAGCTTTCTTT. As protein: CASSTGQPNTEAFF. The V call is TRBV28, the J call TRBJ1-1; a weak D match, TRBD1 (6 bases). The CDR3 totals 14 residues. Germline V gene sequence: CDR1 MDHEN, CDR2 SYDVKM. V lost 5 bases, J lost 1 base, and 11 bases lay in between.

V usage is TRBV28 and J usage is TRBJ1-4; no definite D call. Germline lookup yields CDR1 MDHEN and CDR2 SYDVKM. V lost 3 bases, J lost 10 bases, and 15 bases lay in between. The CDR3 sequence is 14 residues long. This CDR3 is CASSLRQNPGKLFF. The CDR3 bases are TGTGCCAGCAGTTTGAGGCAAAACCCCGGAAAACTGTTTTTT.

This rearrangement joins TRBV3-1 (or the pseudogene TRBV3-2) to TRBJ1-2; 10 bases line up with TRBD1. The CDR3 extends over 14 amino acids. The V gene's germline CDR1 is LGHDT and CDR2 YNNKEL (reference sequence). Trimming removed 0 bases from V and 8 bases from J; junction bases left unmatched: 3. Written as DNA, the CDR3 is TGTGCCAGCAGCCAAGATTGGACAGGGGGAGGCTACACCTTC. Protein sequence: CASSQDWTGGGYTF.

The chain links TRBV3-1 (or the pseudogene TRBV3-2) to TRBJ2-7; the match to TRBD2 covers 8 bases. This CDR3 region has 21 residues. CDR1 is LGHDT and CDR2 is YNNKEL in the germline V gene (reference sequence). V trimming: 0 bases; J trimming: 5 bases; junction bases outside the gene matches: 24. The DNA for the CDR3 is TGTGCCAGCAGCCAAGATATCCCAGGACTAGCAAGTTGGTCTCTAAGGGACGAGCAGTACTTC. Translating gives CASSQDIPGLASWSLRDEQYF.

J is TRBJ2-5 and V is TRBV28; D is possibly TRBD2 (6 bases). CDR1 is MDHEN and CDR2 is SYDVKM in the germline V gene. The V gene lost 5 bases and the J gene lost 5 bases, with 15 bases spanning the gap. The CDR3 runs 14 residues. CDR3 amino acids: CASSPGTHGETQYF. The CDR3 DNA reads TGTGCCAGCAGTCCCGGGACTCATGGGGAGACCCAGTACTTC.

This clone has only a few counts. This chain joins TRBV5-1 and TRBJ1-2, with 8 bases aligning to TRBD1. Germline-derived CDR1 and CDR2 are SGHRS and YFSETQ. Unmatched junction bases numbered 10, after V lost 5 bases and J lost 7 bases. There are 14 residues in the CDR3. The CDR3 reads CASRFKDRAGGYTF. CDR3 nucleotide sequence: TGCGCCAGCAGGTTCAAGGACAGGGCGGGTGGCTACACCTTC.

The chain links TRBV7-9 to TRBJ2-1; D is perhaps TRBD2 (5 bases). V was shortened by 1 base and J by 0 bases, with 16 bases between the two germline ends. The germline V gene has CDR1 SEHNR and CDR2 FQNEAQ (reference sequence). This CDR3 is built from 18 residues. CDR3 loop: CASSLERRAQSSYNEQFF. Here the CDR3 DNA reads TGTGCCAGCAGCTTAGAGCGGCGGGCCCAGAGCTCCTACAATGAGCAGTTCTTC.

The rearrangement joins TRBV6-6 to TRBJ1-4; TRBD1 might be the D (5 bases). Looked up from germline, CDR1 is MNHNY and CDR2 is SVGAGI (reference sequence). This CDR3 is 16 amino acids long. Trimming pared 5 bases from V and 10 bases from J, leaving 23 bases between. The CDR3 sequence is CASSREGEGIMGKLFF. The CDR3 DNA is TGTGCCAGCAGTCGAGAAGGGGAAGGGATAATGGGAAAACTGTTTTTT.

This chain joins TRBV7-2 and TRBJ2-7; no firm D call. Germline assignment: CDR1 SGHTA and CDR2 FQGNSA. CDR3 length: 12 residues. Trimming stripped 5 bases from V and 4 bases from J, with 9 bases between. CDR3 in DNA: TGTGCCAGCAGCCTCACTCTGTACGAGCAGTACTTC. It specifies CASSLTLYEQYF. Using reference TRBV7-2 and TRBJ2-7 for the parts outside the CDR3, the full variable domain is GAGVSQSPSNKVTEKGKDVELRCDPISGHTALYWYRQSLGQGLEFLIYFQGNSAPDKSGLPSDRFSAERTGGSVSTLTIQRTQQEDSAVYLCASSLTLYEQYFGPGTRLTVT.

The chain joins TRBV29-1 to TRBJ1-2; no definite D call. Trimming shortened V by 0 bases and J by 4 bases, and 9 bases separated the two germline ends. The length of the CDR3 is 13 residues. Germline lookup yields CDR1 SQVTM and CDR2 ANQGSEA. CDR3 region: CSVEDPRVYGYTF. The CDR3 bases are TGCAGCGTTGAAGATCCCCGGGTCTATGGCTACACCTTC.

This clone was counted once. This chain connects TRBV28 to TRBJ2-1, with D possibly matching TRBD2 (6 bases). Per germline, CDR1 MDHEN and CDR2 SYDVKM. This CDR3 region has 15 residues. The V and J ends lost 4 bases and 4 bases respectively, with 14 bases between them. The CDR3 reads CASSSTAGLYNEQFF. In DNA form, the CDR3 reads TGTGCCAGCAGTTCCACGGCGGGGTTATACAATGAGCAGTTCTTC.

The chain carries TRBV6-5 and TRBJ2-1; tentative D call: TRBD1 (5 bases). The V gene's germline CDR1 is MNHEY and CDR2 SVGAGI. The CDR3 has 15 amino acids. The germline V and J ends were trimmed by 7 bases and 4 bases, with 17 bases remaining between them. The CDR3 DNA reads as TGTGCCAGCAAACCCCCGAGCCCAGGGTACAATGAGCAGTTCTTC. Amino acids: CASKPPSPGYNEQFF.

The rearrangement links TRBV19 to TRBJ1-1; D unclear. Looked up from germline, CDR1 is LNHDA and CDR2 is SQIVND (reference sequence). The CDR3 is 12 amino acids. Trimming removed 0 bases at V and 7 bases at J, with 6 bases between. The CDR3 loop is CASSIDGSEAFF. The CDR3 region has the DNA TGTGCCAGTAGTATAGACGGGAGTGAAGCTTTCTTT.

In its sample, this clone was seen once. The chain uses TRBV28 and TRBJ2-1, with unresolved D. CDR3 size: 13 residues. The V end lost 5 bases, the J end lost 9 bases, and 14 bases lay between the germline ends. Germline V CDR1 and CDR2: MDHEN, SYDVKM. The CDR3 region is CASSRLFMSEQFF. In DNA, the CDR3 is TGTGCCAGCAGTCGACTGTTTATGAGTGAGCAGTTCTTC.